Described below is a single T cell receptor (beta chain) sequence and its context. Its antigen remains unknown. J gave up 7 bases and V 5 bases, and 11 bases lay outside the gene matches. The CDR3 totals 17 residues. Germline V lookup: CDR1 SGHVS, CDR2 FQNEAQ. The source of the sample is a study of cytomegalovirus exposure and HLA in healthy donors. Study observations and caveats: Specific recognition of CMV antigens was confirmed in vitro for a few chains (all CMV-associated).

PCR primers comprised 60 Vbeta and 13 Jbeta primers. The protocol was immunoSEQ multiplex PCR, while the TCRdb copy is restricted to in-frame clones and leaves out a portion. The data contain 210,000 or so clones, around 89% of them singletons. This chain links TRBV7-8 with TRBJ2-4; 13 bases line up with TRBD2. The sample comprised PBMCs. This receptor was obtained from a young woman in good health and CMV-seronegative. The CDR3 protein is CASSPRRTSGSGNIQYF. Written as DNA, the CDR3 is TGTGCCAGCAGCCCCCGACGGACTAGCGGGAGTGGGAACATTCAGTACTTC.